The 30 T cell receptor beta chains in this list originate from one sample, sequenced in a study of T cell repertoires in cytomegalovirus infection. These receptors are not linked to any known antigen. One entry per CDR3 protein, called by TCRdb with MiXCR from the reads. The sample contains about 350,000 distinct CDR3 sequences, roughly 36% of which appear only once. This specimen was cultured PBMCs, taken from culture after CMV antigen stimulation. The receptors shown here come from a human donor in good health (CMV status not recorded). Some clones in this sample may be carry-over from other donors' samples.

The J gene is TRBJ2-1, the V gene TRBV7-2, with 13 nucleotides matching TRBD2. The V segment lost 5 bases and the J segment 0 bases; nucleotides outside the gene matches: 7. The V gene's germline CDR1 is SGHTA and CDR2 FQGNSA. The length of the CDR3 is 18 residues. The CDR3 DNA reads TGTGCCAGCAGCCTGACTAGCGGGAGGCCCCGCTCCTACAATGAGCAGTTCTTC. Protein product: CASSLTSGRPRSYNEQFF.

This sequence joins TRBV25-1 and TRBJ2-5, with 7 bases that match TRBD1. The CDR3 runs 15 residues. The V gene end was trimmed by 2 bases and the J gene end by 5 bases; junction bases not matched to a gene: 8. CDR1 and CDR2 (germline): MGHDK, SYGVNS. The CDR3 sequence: CASSEGDSPRETQYF. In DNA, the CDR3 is TGTGCCAGCAGTGAAGGGGACAGCCCGCGGGAGACCCAGTACTTC.

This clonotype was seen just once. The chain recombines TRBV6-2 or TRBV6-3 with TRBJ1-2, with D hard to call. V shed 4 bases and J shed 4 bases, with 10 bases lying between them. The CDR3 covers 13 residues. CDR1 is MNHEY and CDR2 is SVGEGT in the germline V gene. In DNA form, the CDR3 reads TGTGCCAGCAGTTTCTTCGTCCCCTATGGCTACACCTTC. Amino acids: CASSFFVPYGYTF.

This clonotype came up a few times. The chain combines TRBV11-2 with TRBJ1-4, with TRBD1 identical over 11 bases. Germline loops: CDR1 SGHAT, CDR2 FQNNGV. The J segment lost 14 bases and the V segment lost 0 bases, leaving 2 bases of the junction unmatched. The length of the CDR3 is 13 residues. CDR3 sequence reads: CASSLDRDRGLFF. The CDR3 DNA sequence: TGTGCCAGCAGCTTAGATCGGGACAGGGGGCTGTTTTTT.

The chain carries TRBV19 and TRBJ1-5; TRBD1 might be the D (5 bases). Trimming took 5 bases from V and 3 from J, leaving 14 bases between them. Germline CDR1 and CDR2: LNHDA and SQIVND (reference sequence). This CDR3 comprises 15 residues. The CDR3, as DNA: TGTGCCAGTAGTGGGGGGTCAGGATCCAATCAGCCCCAGCATTTT. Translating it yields CASSGGSGSNQPQHF. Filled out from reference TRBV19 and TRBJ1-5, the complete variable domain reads DGGITQSPKYLFRKEGQNVTLSCEQNLNHDAMYWYRQDPGQGLRLIYYSQIVNDFQKGDIAEGYSVSREKKESFPLTVTSAQKNPTAFYLCASSGGSGSNQPQHFGDGTRLSIL.

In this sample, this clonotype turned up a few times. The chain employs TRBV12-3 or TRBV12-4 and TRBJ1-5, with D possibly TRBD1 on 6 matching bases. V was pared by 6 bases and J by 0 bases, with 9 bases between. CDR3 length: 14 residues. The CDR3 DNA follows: TGTGCCAGCAGGTGGGACACTAGCAATCAGCCCCAGCATTTT. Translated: CASRWDTSNQPQHF.

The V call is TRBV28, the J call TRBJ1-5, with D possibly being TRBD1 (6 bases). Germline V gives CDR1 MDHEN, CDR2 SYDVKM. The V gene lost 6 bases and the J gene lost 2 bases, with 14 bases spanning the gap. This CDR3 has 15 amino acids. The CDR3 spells CASRRGVVGNQPQHF. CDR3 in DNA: TGTGCCAGCAGAAGGGGGGTGGTGGGCAATCAGCCCCAGCATTTT.

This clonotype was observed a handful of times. The CDR3: CASTLTLVGNTIYF. The CDR3 coding sequence is TGTGCCAGTACCCTGACACTCGTTGGAAACACCATATATTTT. The rearrangement links TRBV19 to TRBJ1-3; no definite D call. Germline loops: CDR1 LNHDA, CDR2 SQIVND (reference sequence). The CDR3 extends over 14 amino acids. Trimming cost V 7 bases and J 3 bases, with 13 bases left between them.

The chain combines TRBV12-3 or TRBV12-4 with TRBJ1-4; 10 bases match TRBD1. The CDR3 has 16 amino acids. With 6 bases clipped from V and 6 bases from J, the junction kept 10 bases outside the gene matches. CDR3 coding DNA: TGTGCCAGCAGGAGAGGTGCCGGGACAGGGGATGAAAAACTGTTTTTT. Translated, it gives CASRRGAGTGDEKLFF.

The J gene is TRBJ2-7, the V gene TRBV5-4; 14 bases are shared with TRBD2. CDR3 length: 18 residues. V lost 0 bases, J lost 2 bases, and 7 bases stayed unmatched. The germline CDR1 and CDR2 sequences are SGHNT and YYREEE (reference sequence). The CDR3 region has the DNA TGTGCCAGCAGCTTGGCCTTGGGACTAGCGGGAGCTACCTACGAGCAGTACTTC. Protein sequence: CASSLALGLAGATYEQYF.

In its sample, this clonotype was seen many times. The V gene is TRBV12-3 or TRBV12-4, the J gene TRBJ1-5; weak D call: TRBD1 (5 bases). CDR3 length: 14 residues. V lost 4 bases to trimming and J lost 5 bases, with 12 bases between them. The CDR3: CASSWGGRDQPQHF. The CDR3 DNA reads TGTGCCAGCAGTTGGGGGGGTAGAGATCAGCCCCAGCATTTT.

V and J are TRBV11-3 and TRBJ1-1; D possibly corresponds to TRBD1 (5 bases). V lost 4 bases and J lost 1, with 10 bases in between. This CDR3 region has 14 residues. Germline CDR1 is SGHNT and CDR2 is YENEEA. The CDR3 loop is CASSSTAWNTEAFF. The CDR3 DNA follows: TGTGCCAGCAGCTCGACAGCGTGGAACACTGAAGCTTTCTTT.

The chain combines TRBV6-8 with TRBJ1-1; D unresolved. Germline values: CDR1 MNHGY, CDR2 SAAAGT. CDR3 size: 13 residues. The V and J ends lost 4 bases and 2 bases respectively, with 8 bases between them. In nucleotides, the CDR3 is TGTGCCAGCAGTTTCCCGACCAACACTGAAGCTTTCTTT. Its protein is CASSFPTNTEAFF.

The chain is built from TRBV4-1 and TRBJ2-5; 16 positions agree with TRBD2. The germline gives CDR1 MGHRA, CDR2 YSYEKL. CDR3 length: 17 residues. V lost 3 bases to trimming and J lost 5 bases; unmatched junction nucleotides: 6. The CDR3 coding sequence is TGCGCCAGCAGCCAGGGACTAGCGGGAGGGCCGGGGGAGACCCAGTACTTC. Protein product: CASSQGLAGGPGETQYF.

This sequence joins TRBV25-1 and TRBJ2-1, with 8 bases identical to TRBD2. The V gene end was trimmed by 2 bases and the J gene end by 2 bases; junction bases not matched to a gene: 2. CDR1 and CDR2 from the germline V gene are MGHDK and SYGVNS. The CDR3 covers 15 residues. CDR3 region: CASSEAGGTYNEQFF. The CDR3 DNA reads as TGTGCCAGCAGTGAAGCGGGGGGAACCTACAATGAGCAGTTCTTC.

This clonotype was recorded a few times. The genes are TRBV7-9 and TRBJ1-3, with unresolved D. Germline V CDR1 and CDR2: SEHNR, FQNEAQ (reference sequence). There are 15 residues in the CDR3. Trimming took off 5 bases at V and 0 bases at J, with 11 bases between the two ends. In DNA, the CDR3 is TGTGCCAGCAGCCCCCGTGGGAACTCTGGAAACACCATATATTTT. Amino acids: CASSPRGNSGNTIYF. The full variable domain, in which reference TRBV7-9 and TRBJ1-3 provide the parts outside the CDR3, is DTGVSQNPRHKITKRGQNVTFRCDPISEHNRLYWYRQTLGQGPEFLTYFQNEAQLEKSRLLSDRFSAERPKGSFSTLEIQRTEQGDSAMYLCASSPRGNSGNTIYFGEGSWLTVV.

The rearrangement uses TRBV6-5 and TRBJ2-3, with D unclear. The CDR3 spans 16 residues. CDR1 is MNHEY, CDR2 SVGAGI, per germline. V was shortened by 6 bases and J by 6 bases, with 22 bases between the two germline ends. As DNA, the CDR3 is TGTGCCAGCAGATTGTCGGGTCGGACGGCCAGGGATACGCAGTATTTT. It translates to CASRLSGRTARDTQYF.

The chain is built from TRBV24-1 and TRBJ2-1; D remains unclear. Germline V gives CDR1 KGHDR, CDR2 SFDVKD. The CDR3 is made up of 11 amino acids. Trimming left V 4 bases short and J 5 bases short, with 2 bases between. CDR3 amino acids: CATSENNEQFF. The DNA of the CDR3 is TGTGCCACCAGTGAAAACAATGAGCAGTTCTTC.

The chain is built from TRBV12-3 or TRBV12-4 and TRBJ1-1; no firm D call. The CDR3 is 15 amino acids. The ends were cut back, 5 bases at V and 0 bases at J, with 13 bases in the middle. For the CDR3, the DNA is TGTGCCAGCAGTCCCTCGACACCTATGAACACTGAAGCTTTCTTT. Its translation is CASSPSTPMNTEAFF.

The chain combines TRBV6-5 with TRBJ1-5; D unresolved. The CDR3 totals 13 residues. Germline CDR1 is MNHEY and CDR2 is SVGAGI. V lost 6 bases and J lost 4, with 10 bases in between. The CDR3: CASSTHENQPQHF. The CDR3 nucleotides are TGTGCCAGCAGCACACACGAAAATCAGCCCCAGCATTTT.

The CDR3 loop is CASSLIPTEIYNSPLHF. The CDR3 nucleotides read TGTGCCAGCAGCTTAATCCCGACGGAAATCTATAATTCACCCCTCCACTTT. The V call is TRBV5-5, the J call TRBJ1-6; D is uncertain. V was clipped by 2 bases and J by 3 bases, with 15 bases between them. CDR3 length: 17 amino acids. Germline V lookup: CDR1 SGHKS, CDR2 YYEKEE (reference sequence).

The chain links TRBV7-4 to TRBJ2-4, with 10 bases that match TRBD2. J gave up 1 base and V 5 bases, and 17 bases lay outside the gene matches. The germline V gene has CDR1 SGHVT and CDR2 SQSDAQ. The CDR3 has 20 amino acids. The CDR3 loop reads CASSPKSLAGELWAKNIQYF. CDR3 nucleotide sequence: TGTGCCAGCAGCCCGAAGTCTCTAGCGGGAGAACTCTGGGCCAAAAACATTCAGTACTTC.

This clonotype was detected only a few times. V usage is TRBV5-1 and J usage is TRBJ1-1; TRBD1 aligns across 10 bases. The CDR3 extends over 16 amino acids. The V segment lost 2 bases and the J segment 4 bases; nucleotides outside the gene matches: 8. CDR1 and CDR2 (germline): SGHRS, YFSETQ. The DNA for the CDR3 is TGCGCCAGCAGCTTCGTTACCGGGACAGGGGCCACTGAAGCTTTCTTT. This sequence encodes CASSFVTGTGATEAFF.

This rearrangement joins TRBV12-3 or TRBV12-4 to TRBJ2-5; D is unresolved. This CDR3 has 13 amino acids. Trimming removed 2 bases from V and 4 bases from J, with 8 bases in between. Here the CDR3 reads CASSLKGGETQYF. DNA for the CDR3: TGTGCCAGCAGTTTAAAGGGCGGAGAGACCCAGTACTTC.

CDR3 coding DNA: TGCGCCAGCCTAGCGGGGGAGCAGTTCTTC. This gives the protein CASLAGEQFF. The chain employs TRBV10-2 and TRBJ2-1, with TRBD2 matching over 9 bases. The J segment lost 10 bases and the V segment lost 8 bases, leaving 0 bases of the junction unmatched. The CDR3 contains 10 residues. CDR1 and CDR2 (germline): WSHSY, SAAADI.

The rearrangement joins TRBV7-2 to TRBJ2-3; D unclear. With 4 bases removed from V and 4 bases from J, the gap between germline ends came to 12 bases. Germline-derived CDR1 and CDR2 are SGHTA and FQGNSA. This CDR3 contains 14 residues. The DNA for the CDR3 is TGTGCCAGCAGCTCATTCACTGGCGCAGATACGCAGTATTTT. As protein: CASSSFTGADTQYF.

CDR3 amino acids: CASSLDYGADTQYF. The CDR3 DNA reads TGTGCCAGCAGCTTAGATTACGGGGCAGATACGCAGTATTTT. The chain couples TRBV7-2 to TRBJ2-3; perhaps TRBD2 as D (5 bases). The V and J ends lost 1 base and 4 bases respectively, with 9 bases between them. The CDR3 spans 14 residues. Per the germline V gene, CDR1 is SGHTA and CDR2 is FQGNSA.

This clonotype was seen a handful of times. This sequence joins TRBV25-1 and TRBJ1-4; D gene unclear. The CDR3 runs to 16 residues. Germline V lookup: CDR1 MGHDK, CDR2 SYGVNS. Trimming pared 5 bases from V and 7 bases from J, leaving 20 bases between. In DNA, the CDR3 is TGTGCCAGCAGTCACCTTACTTGGAGGGAAGGTGAAAAACTGTTTTTT. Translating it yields CASSHLTWREGEKLFF.

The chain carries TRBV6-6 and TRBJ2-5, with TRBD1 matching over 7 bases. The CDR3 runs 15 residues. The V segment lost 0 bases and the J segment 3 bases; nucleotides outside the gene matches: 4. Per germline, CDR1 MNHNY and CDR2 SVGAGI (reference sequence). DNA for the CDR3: TGTGCCAGCAGTTACTCCAAGACAGGGAAAGAGACCCAGTACTTC. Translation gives CASSYSKTGKETQYF.

In nucleotides, the CDR3 is TGTGCCAGCAGTTACGCCCCCCAGGGGAACTACGAGCAGTACTTC. This codes for CASSYAPQGNYEQYF. This chain links TRBV6-5 with TRBJ2-7; D might be TRBD1 (6 bases). V dropped 2 bases and J dropped 3 bases, with 14 bases sitting between them. The CDR3 consists of 15 residues. CDR1 and CDR2 from the germline V gene are MNHEY and SVGAGI.